What follows is one T cell receptor beta chain and its context. Its antigen is currently unknown. The sample originates from a study of shared clonotypes between healthy human individuals. Across the study: There were three CD4 naive, three CD4 memory, two CD8 naive and one CD8 memory plates per donor.

The length of the CDR3 is 13 residues. CDR1 and CDR2 from the germline V gene are SQVTM and ANQGSEA. J lost 5 bases, V lost 4 bases, and 3 bases had no gene match. CD45RO negativity and positive selection for CCR7 defined naive CD8 cells, a population that excluded terminally differentiated effector memory CD45RA+ cells. Study-level findings and limits: Inspection by rarefaction showed sorted-subset sequencing to be incomplete despite large depth. Represented diversity (both genetic and exposure-history) was limited by the small number of donors.

Every subset had its genomic DNA shared out evenly among several immunoSEQ plates. The protocol was immunoSEQ multiplex PCR, while the TCRdb copy is restricted to in-frame clones and leaves out a portion. The sample comprises around 1.9 million clones, 85% to 95% of which are singletons, and roughly 1.8% rests with the top ten. The chain employs TRBV29-1 and TRBJ2-1; 9 nucleotides line up with TRBD2. The TCR was taken from a young man in good health. Some clones in this sample may be carry-over from other donors' samples. The sample consisted of naive CD8+ T cells from PBMCs. CDR3: CSVVAGVHNEQFF. CDR3 nucleotide sequence: TGCAGCGTTGTAGCGGGAGTTCACAATGAGCAGTTCTTC.